This TCR beta chain was found in a study of cytomegalovirus exposure and HLA in healthy donors. Study background: A later analysis reported the 120 validation repertoires used the same platform as the roughly 700 first-cohort repertoires.

This clone came up a few times. No antigen is known for it. Germline V gene data show CDR1 as SQVTM and CDR2 as ANQGSEA. Trimming at V came to 5 bases and at J to 2 bases, leaving 5 bases not matched to a gene. The CDR3 spans 13 residues. Findings and limits, study-wide: Subsequent analysis of the 110 or so validation repertoires found a tendency for first-cohort TCR clusters to co-occur. Rarity characterized most TCR sequences, yet some public TCRs appeared in many donors.

Measured with immunoSEQ multiplex PCR; TCRdb has only the in-frame clones, and not every one. The sample includes about 38,000 clones, approximately 92% of them seen just once. The rearrangement joins TRBV29-1 to TRBJ2-5, with 7 bases fitting TRBD2. This receptor was identified in a man between 18 and 29 years old in good health and CMV-seronegative. Specimen: PBMCs. The chain's CDR3 is CSVPPGGQETQYF. The CDR3 bases are TGCAGCGTTCCACCGGGGGGTCAAGAGACCCAGTACTTC. The full variable domain, completed using reference TRBV29-1 and TRBJ2-5, is SAVISQKPSRDICQRGTSLTIQCQVDSQVTMMFWYRQQPGQSLTLIATANQGSEATYESGFVIDKFPISRPNLTFSTLTVSNMSPEDSSIYLCSVPPGGQETQYFGPGTRLLVL.